This is a list of T cell receptor beta chains from one sample in a study of Graves' ophthalmopathy and Graves' hyperthyroidism. Each CDR3 protein is one row after TCRdb ran MiXCR on the multiplex PCR reads. The sample has nearly 400,000 distinct CDR3 sequences; around 18% are singletons. Sequencing used peripheral blood. These receptors all stem from a woman aged 18-29 years with Graves' ophthalmopathy. Each CDR3 is given with its conserved first and last residue. D genes are given only for firm matches. Size is omitted from some rows. Given values are once, few, many or a class for expanded clones.

J: TRBJ2-7
size: NA
V: TRBV6-2/TRBV6-3
D: NA
DNA: TGTGCCAGCAGCGACTCCGGGGCCTCGAGCTCCTACGAGCAGTACTTC
CDR3: CASSDSGASSSYEQYF

J: TRBJ2-2
size: many
V: TRBV28
D: NA
DNA: TGTGCCAGCAGTCCAGGGAGGACCGGGGAGCTGTTTTTT
CDR3: CASSPGRTGELFF

J: TRBJ2-7
size: many
V: TRBV7-9
D: NA
DNA: TGTGCCAGCTCTAACCGAGGGCGGGGAAACTCCTACGAGCAGTACTTC
CDR3: CASSNRGRGNSYEQYF

J: TRBJ2-2
size: many
V: TRBV6-1
D: TRBD1
DNA: TGTGCCAGCAGTGAAGCGCTTCTCAGGGGGCTCACCGGGGAGCTGTTTTTT
CDR3: CASSEALLRGLTGELFF

J: TRBJ2-5
size: many
V: TRBV29-1
D: TRBD2
DNA: TGCAGTTCTCCTGGGGCTAGCGGGAGACAAGAGACCCAGTACTTC
CDR3: CSSPGASGRQETQYF

J: TRBJ2-7
size: NA
V: TRBV7-2
D: NA
DNA: TGTGCCAGCAGCACAGACGAGGAGCAGTACTTC
CDR3: CASSTDEEQYF

J: TRBJ2-3
size: many
V: TRBV19
D: TRBD2
DNA: TGTGCCAGTAGTGTTGCGGGAGAAGGCACAGATACGCAGTATTTT
CDR3: CASSVAGEGTDTQYF

J: TRBJ1-5
size: many
V: TRBV7-2
D: TRBD1
DNA: TGTGCCAGCAGCTCGCGGACAGGCCCCAATCAGCCCCAGCATTTT
CDR3: CASSSRTGPNQPQHF

J: TRBJ2-7
size: many
V: TRBV7-2
D: TRBD1
DNA: TGTGCCAGCAGCTTAATGGGACCTGGACAGGGCTACTACGAGCAGTACTTC
CDR3: CASSLMGPGQGYYEQYF

J: TRBJ1-5
size: many
V: TRBV7-2
D: NA
DNA: TGTGCCAGCAGCGTGCGGGATGTCCAGCCCCAGCATTTT
CDR3: CASSVRDVQPQHF

J: TRBJ1-1
size: many
V: TRBV27
D: NA
DNA: TGTGCCAGCAGTTTTAGGGCCACCAGAGAAGCTTTCTTT
CDR3: CASSFRATREAFF

J: TRBJ2-7
size: many
V: TRBV29-1
D: NA
DNA: TGCAGCGTCCCGAAGGGGGGGGCGCAGGGCGAGCAGTACTTC
CDR3: CSVPKGGAQGEQYF

J: TRBJ2-4
size: many
V: TRBV13
D: NA
DNA: TGTGCCAGCACCGAGGGACACCGCTTAGCCAAAAACATTCAGTACTTC
CDR3: CASTEGHRLAKNIQYF

J: TRBJ1-6
size: many
V: TRBV20-1
D: NA
DNA: TGCAGTGCTAGAGATAACCGAGGGCCCAATTCACCCCTCCACTTT
CDR3: CSARDNRGPNSPLHF

J: TRBJ1-2
size: many
V: TRBV19
D: TRBD1
DNA: TGTGCCAGTAGTCGCCTGGGACAGGGAGGGTATGGCTACACCTTC
CDR3: CASSRLGQGGYGYTF

J: TRBJ1-2
size: many
V: TRBV6-2/TRBV6-3
D: NA
DNA: TGTGCCAGCACTGGAACAGGGAGGCCCGCTTCTAACTATGGCTACACCTTC
CDR3: CASTGTGRPASNYGYTF

J: TRBJ2-5
size: many
V: TRBV12-3/TRBV12-4
D: TRBD1
DNA: TGTGCCAGCAGTATCCCGACAGGGGTAGGAGAGACCCAGTACTTC
CDR3: CASSIPTGVGETQYF

J: TRBJ2-6
size: many
V: TRBV15
D: NA
DNA: TGTGCCACCAGCAGAAGGGGGTCTGGGGCCAACGTCCTGACTTTC
CDR3: CATSRRGSGANVLTF

J: TRBJ1-2
size: many
V: TRBV10-3
D: NA
DNA: TGTGCCATCAGTGAGCCGGGGGGTAAAGCTAACTATGGCTACACCTTC
CDR3: CAISEPGGKANYGYTF

J: TRBJ1-1
size: NA
V: TRBV28
D: TRBD1
DNA: TGTGCCAGCAGGTCAGGGGGCCGCCAACTTGAAGCTTTCTTT
CDR3: CASRSGGRQLEAFF

J: TRBJ1-5
size: many
V: TRBV6-2/TRBV6-3
D: NA
DNA: TGTGCCAGCAGTTACTCGTGGTTAGGGGGACAGCCCCAGCATTTT
CDR3: CASSYSWLGGQPQHF

J: TRBJ1-2
size: many
V: TRBV20-1
D: TRBD1
DNA: TGCAGTGCTAGCCGACAGGGGGCCTATGGCTACACCTTC
CDR3: CSASRQGAYGYTF

J: TRBJ1-1
size: many
V: TRBV24-1
D: NA
DNA: TGTGCCACCAGGCATTCCCCACAGGGCGAACACATGAACACTGAAGCTTTCTTT
CDR3: CATRHSPQGEHMNTEAFF

J: TRBJ2-5
size: many
V: TRBV29-1
D: NA
DNA: TGCAGCGTTCGGGGTGGGGGCCACCAAGAGACCCAGTACTTC
CDR3: CSVRGGGHQETQYF

J: TRBJ2-2
size: many
V: TRBV11-1
D: TRBD1
DNA: TGTGCCAGCAGCCGCCCTCGCACAGGGGGCAACACCGGGGAGCTGTTTTTT
CDR3: CASSRPRTGGNTGELFF

J: TRBJ1-6
size: many
V: TRBV6-1
D: TRBD1
DNA: TGTGCCAGCGGAAGGACAGGGTGGGATTCACCCCTCCACTTT
CDR3: CASGRTGWDSPLHF

J: TRBJ2-5
size: many
V: TRBV11-2
D: TRBD1
DNA: TGTGCCAGCAGCGACACAGGGGGGGAGACCCAGTACTTC
CDR3: CASSDTGGETQYF